This entry concerns a single TCR beta chain. Its antigen remains unknown. Primers used in a second PCR of about 6 to 11 cycles were a sample-barcoded 5' primer and a J-beta primer mix. TCRdb analysed the 5' RACE reads with MiXCR anew, one entry per CDR3 protein. The sample comprises 1,300,000 or so distinct CDR3 sequences, around 55% of which are singletons, and under 8.5% rests with the top ten. Germline loops: CDR1 SQVTM, CDR2 ANQGSEA. V was clipped by 4 bases and J by 9 bases, with 12 bases between them. CDR3 length: 11 residues. The data derive from a study of blood T cells in healthy people across ages. Study-level results: Unsorted PBMCs prevented conclusive naive versus antigen-experienced comparison.

The sample providers were healthy Caucasian people from Russia, aged roughly 6 to 95. Isolated per sample were at least 6 million PBMCs. The source material was blood. The rearrangement joins TRBV29-1 to TRBJ1-1, with D possibly matching TRBD1 (6 bases). This TCR derives from a man between 18 and 29 years old in good health. CDR3 sequence: CSVVKQGQAFF. Written as DNA, the CDR3 is TGCAGCGTTGTTAAACAGGGACAAGCTTTCTTT.